The TCR beta chain described here comes from a study of CD8+ T cells in alopecia areata. Overall study findings and caveats: Higher clonality was seen in lesional scalp than in normal scalp, especially in alopecia totalis/universalis. Normal skin's resident alphabeta T cells are also sequenced in scalp samples.

Extracted RNA was reverse transcribed, and the resulting cDNA served as sequencing template. Assay: immunoSEQ multiplex PCR; the TCRdb copy retains only in-frame clones and omits some. The sample has some 240,000 clones, 57% seen once. This clone came up once. Antigen specificity is unknown. From germline, CDR1 is SQVTM and CDR2 ANQGSEA. The CDR3 spans 11 residues. Deletions cut 7 bases from V and 4 bases from J, with 8 bases between. The chain is built from TRBV29-1 and TRBJ2-1; the D gene is possibly TRBD1 (6 bases). Sequences were derived from CD4+ T cells sorted from blood, sampled at week 0. The clonotype comes from a human donor with alopecia areata. CDR3 sequence reads: CSAGQYNEQFF. Here the CDR3 DNA reads TGCAGCGCTGGACAGTACAATGAGCAGTTCTTC.